Listed below are T cell receptor beta chains from one sample, sequenced in a study of identical twins. Using its own MiXCR run on the 5' RACE reads, TCRdb lists one record per CDR3 protein. Altogether over 600,000 distinct CDR3 sequences are present, roughly 20% being singletons, with the ten largest covering 4.3%. The sample was also reused in another study, on T cells expressing NK-cell markers.

Sequencing was carried out using PBMCs. The receptors were sampled from a woman younger than 35 in good health. Both conserved end residues are part of each CDR3. D genes are given only for firm matches. A row's size may be missing; if present it is once, few, many or a size class.

>NA|TRBJ2-7|TRBV14|NA
TGTGCCAGCAGCCAAGATACCGACGGAGACTACGAGCAGTACTTC
CASSQDTDGDYEQYF
>NA|TRBJ2-1|TRBV10-3|many
TGTGCCATCAGTGAGTCTGGTGGGAGTGAGTTCTTC
CAISESGGSEFF
>NA|TRBJ2-7|TRBV5-1|NA
TGCGCCAGCAGCCCAGACAGAGGGCTTGTCTACGAGCAGTACTTC
CASSPDRGLVYEQYF
>NA|TRBJ2-1|TRBV7-2|NA
TGTGCCAGCAGCCCCTCTCGGTCGTTCACCAATGAGCAGTTCTTC
CASSPSRSFTNEQFF
>NA|TRBJ2-1|TRBV5-4|NA
TGTGCCAGCAGCTTGCCTAGCGCCCACTACAATGGGCAGTTCTTC
CASSLPSAHYNGQFF
>NA|TRBJ1-1|TRBV25-1|few
TGTGCCCTCGGACGGTCCCGGGGGGAGAACACTGAAGCTTTCTTT
CALGRSRGENTEAFF
>TRBD1|TRBJ1-2|TRBV9|many
TGTGCCAGCAGCGTAGGCGGAGGGGGCGCAAACTATGGCTACACCTTC
CASSVGGGGANYGYTF
>NA|TRBJ1-2|TRBV7-2|few
TGTGCCAGCAGCTTAATTACTGGGATCGGGGGCTACACCTTC
CASSLITGIGGYTF
>NA|TRBJ1-5|TRBV7-2|NA
TGTGCCAGCAGCTTGGTGGTCAGCAATCAGCCCCAGCATTTT
CASSLVVSNQPQHF
>NA|TRBJ1-1|TRBV20-1|NA
TGCAGTGCTAGGGTTTCCAACACTGAAGCTTTCTTT
CSARVSNTEAFF
>TRBD2|TRBJ2-2|TRBV5-5|NA
TGTGCCAGCAGCTTGGTAACGGCTAGCGGGAGTACCGGGGAGCTGTTTTTT
CASSLVTASGSTGELFF
>NA|TRBJ1-5|TRBV29-1|few
TGCAGCGTTGGGGGCATCAATCAGCCCCAGCATTTT
CSVGGINQPQHF
>NA|TRBJ2-5|TRBV18|few
TGTGCCAGCTCGACTGATCGAGAGACCCAGTACTTC
CASSTDRETQYF
>NA|TRBJ1-2|TRBV2|NA
TGTGCCAGCAGTGAGCTACCTATGCCATGGTCAGGCTACACCTTC
CASSELPMPWSGYTF
>TRBD2|TRBJ2-1|TRBV5-1|NA
TGCGCCAGCAGCTTGTCTAGCGGGAGACTCGATGAGCAGTTCTTC
CASSLSSGRLDEQFF
>NA|TRBJ2-1|TRBV9|NA
TGTGCCAGCAGCGTAGGAGGAGATCTACTTTACAATGAGCAGTTCTTC
CASSVGGDLLYNEQFF
>TRBD2|TRBJ2-3|TRBV15|NA
TGTGCCACCAGCGATCTAGCGGGAGGGAAAGATACGCAGTATTTT
CATSDLAGGKDTQYF
>NA|TRBJ1-2|TRBV29-1|few
TGCAGCGTTGACAGGGGCCTCTATGGCTACACCTTC
CSVDRGLYGYTF
>TRBD1|TRBJ2-1|TRBV5-1|few
TGCGCCAGCAGCTTGGTCGTGACAGGGCTTAAGGAGCAGTTCTTC
CASSLVVTGLKEQFF
>TRBD1|TRBJ1-1|TRBV12-5|few
TGTGCTAGTGGTTTGGGAGGGGACAGAAAGAGGACTGAAGCTTTCTTT
CASGLGGDRKRTEAFF
>NA|TRBJ2-5|TRBV5-1|many
TGCGCCAGCAGCCCACAGGACAGAAAAGAGACCCAGTACTTC
CASSPQDRKETQYF
>TRBD1|TRBJ2-4|TRBV7-9|few
TGTGCCAGCAGCTTCCCCGAGACAGGGGGGTCCAAAAACATTCAGTACTTC
CASSFPETGGSKNIQYF
>NA|TRBJ2-1|TRBV27|NA
TGTGCCAGCAGTTTATTCGGTCCTCACAATGAGCAGTTCTTC
CASSLFGPHNEQFF
>NA|TRBJ2-5|TRBV6-5|few
TGTGCCAGCAGTTACTCGATCGCACGGAAAGAGACCCAGTACTTC
CASSYSIARKETQYF